Below, 28 T cell receptor beta chains from the same sample are listed, as sequenced in a study of glioma-infiltrating T cells. The iRepertoire nested amplicon-rescue multiplex PCR amplified TCR alpha and beta CDR3s from RNA. MiXCR was run by TCRdb on the multiplex PCR reads, yielding one entry per CDR3 protein. The sample consists of some 93,000 distinct CDR3 sequences, roughly 37% of them appearing once. The sequencing sample was made of glioma tissue, nonneoplastic brain tissue, or PBMCs (not recorded which). These receptors were taken from a human donor with low-grade glioma or glioblastoma, undergoing nonglioma brain surgery, or in good health (not recorded which).

As concerns this clonotype: It may be a read error: a sequence one base away is much more abundant. The gene calls are TRBV2 and TRBJ1-3; D unresolved. Per the germline V gene, CDR1 is SNHLY and CDR2 is FYNNEI. CDR3 length: 14 residues. This CDR3 is CAILLGFSGNSIYF. In DNA form, the CDR3 reads TGTGCCATTCTCCTGGGTTTCTCTGGAAACAGCATATATTTT.

V usage is TRBV6-5 and J usage is TRBJ2-2; D remains ambiguous. Trimming removed 6 bases at V and 7 bases at J, with 3 bases between. Germline V CDR1 and CDR2: MNHEY, SVGAGI. The CDR3 consists of 10 residues. In DNA form, the CDR3 reads TGTGCCAGCAGCCGCGGGGAGCTGTTTTTT. Its protein is CASSRGELFF.

This clonotype was recorded many times. V usage is TRBV10-1 and J usage is TRBJ1-6; 10 positions match TRBD1. V shed 8 bases and J 8 bases; nucleotides not matched to a gene: 3. The CDR3 spans 13 residues. CDR1 and CDR2 (germline): WNHNN, SYGVQD (reference sequence). The CDR3 coding sequence is TGCGCCAGCTCGACAGGGGGCGATTCACCCCTCCACTTT. Translating it yields CASSTGGDSPLHF.

In its sample, this clonotype was seen many times. The chain recombines TRBV6-1 with TRBJ2-7; 11 nucleotides align to TRBD1. V gave up 5 bases and J gave up 2 bases; unmatched junction bases: 8. Germline CDR1 and CDR2: MNHNS and SASEGT. The CDR3 length is 16 residues. The CDR3 reads CASSYLRDRGAYEQYF. The CDR3 DNA sequence: TGTGCCAGCAGTTACCTCCGGGACAGGGGGGCCTACGAGCAGTACTTC.

This clonotype was recorded many times. The chain couples TRBV5-1 to TRBJ2-1; weak D call: TRBD2 (5 bases). Trimming cost V 1 base and J 5 bases, with 13 bases left between them. From germline, CDR1 is SGHRS and CDR2 YFSETQ. The CDR3 consists of 15 residues. CDR3 sequence (DNA): TGCGCCAGCAGCTTGATTTCGGGGTTCAACAATGAGCAGTTCTTC. It encodes CASSLISGFNNEQFF.

Concerning this clonotype itself: A read error may produce the germline difference seen at one junction end. The V and J genes are TRBV6-1 and TRBJ2-1; 12 nucleotides match TRBD2. The CDR3 has 17 amino acids. From germline, CDR1 is MNHNS and CDR2 SASEGT. The CDR3 here is CASSEPSGRALYSEQFF. The CDR3, as DNA: TGTGCCAGCAGTGAACCTAGCGGGAGGGCCCTCTACAGTGAGCAGTTCTTC.

Many counts were recorded for this clonotype. The chain carries TRBV3-1 and TRBJ2-1; TRBD2 is a possible D gene (5 bases). The V end lost 0 bases, the J end lost 10 bases, and 13 bases lay between the germline ends. Germline V gene data show CDR1 as LGHDT and CDR2 as YNNKEL (reference sequence). CDR3 length: 14 residues. CDR3 DNA sequence: TGTGCCAGCAGCCAAGATGCGGCTAGCCGCGAGCAGTTCTTC. Translated: CASSQDAASREQFF.

The sample holds many counts of this clonotype. The chain combines TRBV3-1 with TRBJ2-7; D is unclear. The CDR3 sequence is 15 residues long. CDR1 LGHDT and CDR2 YNNKEL come from the germline V gene (reference sequence). V lost 1 base to trimming and J lost 5 bases, with 15 bases between them. CDR3 region: CASSQGVMSTNEQYF. CDR3 sequence (DNA): TGTGCCAGCAGCCAAGGAGTAATGAGCACGAACGAGCAGTACTTC.

About this clonotype: The junction shows a germline mismatch at one end, possibly a read error. The chain carries TRBV6-2 or TRBV6-3 and TRBJ2-7; D is ambiguous. CDR3 length equals 11 residues. CDR1 and CDR2 from the germline V gene are MNHEY and SVGEGT. Here the CDR3 reads CASFGGGEHYF. Written as DNA, the CDR3 is TGTGCCAGCTTCGGCGGCGGCGAGCACTACTTC.

This clonotype was counted ten times or more. The rearrangement joins TRBV2 to TRBJ2-5; 15 bases are a match to TRBD2. V shed 4 bases, J shed 1 base, and the junction held 1 base outside the gene matches. CDR1 and CDR2 from the germline V gene are SNHLY and FYNNEI. This CDR3 has 16 residues. The DNA of the CDR3 is TGTGCCAGCAGTGCGGGACTAGCGGGAGGCCAAGAGACCCAGTACTTC. As protein: CASSAGLAGGQETQYF.

With respect to this clonotype: Its ends do not fully match the called genes, so a read error is possible. V is TRBV6-2 or TRBV6-3 and J is TRBJ2-7; D tentatively fits TRBD1 or TRBD2 (5 bases each). CDR3 length: 16 amino acids. Germline CDR1 and CDR2: MNHEY and SVGEGT. The DNA of the CDR3 is TGTGCCTGCAGTGCGACCAGGAGGACACCCTCCTACGAGCAGTACTTC. Translation: CACSATRRTPSYEQYF.

This clonotype occurred many times. The rearrangement joins TRBV6-5 to TRBJ2-3; D not resolved. Germline CDR1 is MNHEY and CDR2 is SVGAGI. V was cut by 2 bases and J by 3 bases, with 12 bases left in between. The CDR3 has 15 residues. CDR3 amino acids: CASSYQRASTDTQYF. The DNA of the CDR3 is TGTGCCAGCAGTTACCAACGGGCCAGTACAGATACGCAGTATTTT.

This clonotype was seen a single time. A clone one base away is much larger, so this may be a read error. This chain joins TRBV5-4 and TRBJ2-5, with 7 nucleotides matching TRBD2. Looked up from germline, CDR1 is SGHNT and CDR2 is YYREEE (reference sequence). The V gene end was trimmed by 3 bases and the J gene end by 3 bases; junction bases not matched to a gene: 5. The CDR3 extends over 14 amino acids. CDR3 loop: CASSSWEGEETQYF. DNA for the CDR3: TGTGCCAGCAGCTCGTGGGAGGGAGAAGAGACCCAGTACTTC.

This clonotype was recorded a few times. A read error may explain this, as a much larger clone is one base away. J is TRBJ2-3 and V is TRBV9; the D is unclear. The germline CDR1 and CDR2 sequences are SGDLS and YYNGEE. Trimming stripped 6 bases from V and 1 base from J, with 3 bases between. The CDR3 length is 11 residues. This CDR3 reads CASTRTDTQYF. For the CDR3, the DNA is TGTGCCAGCACCCGCACAGATACGCAGTATTTT.

This clonotype was detected many times. CDR3: CASSEYRNSGANVLTF. CDR3 coding DNA: TGTGCCAGCAGTGAATACAGAAACTCTGGGGCCAACGTCCTGACTTTC. The chain has TRBV6-1 and TRBJ2-6; D unclear. Germline assignment: CDR1 MNHNS and CDR2 SASEGT. The CDR3 length is 16 residues. The germline V and J ends were trimmed by 2 bases and 0 bases, with 8 bases remaining between them.

Of note for this clonotype: A read error may account for a junction end that differs from germline. This chain uses TRBV29-1 with TRBJ2-5, with D hard to call. Germline V gives CDR1 SQVTM, CDR2 ANQGSEA. This CDR3 is 14 amino acids long. As DNA, the CDR3 is TGCAGAGTTGAAGGATTTGGCCACTCAGAGACCCAGTACTTC. This codes for CRVEGFGHSETQYF.

This clonotype was detected ten times or more. The chain carries TRBV9 and TRBJ1-1, with D perhaps TRBD1 (5 bases). Between the trimmed V and J ends, which lost 3 bases and 4 bases, there was a span of 10 bases. Germline-derived CDR1 and CDR2 are SGDLS and YYNGEE. CDR3 length equals 13 residues. The chain's CDR3 is CASSEEGTTEAFF. The CDR3, as DNA: TGTGCCAGCAGCGAGGAGGGGACCACTGAAGCTTTCTTT.

The chain has TRBV3-1 and TRBJ2-7; 13 bases match TRBD2. The CDR3 contains 17 residues. V lost 1 base and J lost 7; bases outside the gene matches: 10. Germline V gene lookup returns CDR1 LGHDT and CDR2 YNNKEL (reference sequence). For the CDR3, the DNA is TGTGCCAGCAGCCAAGGACCGGGACTAGCGGGACCGGGGGAGCAGTACTTC. It yields the protein CASSQGPGLAGPGEQYF.

The chain employs TRBV4-1 and TRBJ2-3, with D possibly called TRBD1 or TRBD2 (5 bases each). Trimming took off 0 bases at V and 2 bases at J, with 18 bases between the two ends. The germline V gene has CDR1 MGHRA and CDR2 YSYEKL. This CDR3 spans 18 amino acids. CDR3 in DNA: TGCGCCAGCAGCCAAGATCCAGCCCACGGGGCTGACACAGATACGCAGTATTTT. This encodes CASSQDPAHGADTDTQYF.

The chain employs TRBV28 and TRBJ1-1; TRBD1 agrees at 7 bases. The CDR3 length is 12 residues. Trimming removed 3 bases from V and 11 bases from J; junction bases left unmatched: 6. Germline values: CDR1 MDHEN, CDR2 SYDVKM. CDR3 sequence: CASSFRGVEAFF. In DNA form, the CDR3 reads TGTGCCAGCAGTTTCAGGGGGGTGGAGGCTTTCTTT.

As for this clonotype: A much larger clone lies a single base off, so this may be a read error. V gene TRBV12-3 or TRBV12-4 combines with J gene TRBJ1-6, with 7 bases lining up with TRBD1. There are 15 residues in the CDR3. In DNA form, the CDR3 reads TGTACCAGCAGTCCCCAGACAGGGAGAAATTCACCCCTCCACTTT. This translates into CTSSPQTGRNSPLHF.

About this clonotype itself: This clone may be a read error of a much larger clone one base away. V and J are TRBV5-4 and TRBJ2-5; TRBD2 matches 8 bases. The junction had 13 bases not matched to a gene; V was cut back by 6 bases and J by 12 bases. Germline V CDR1 and CDR2: SGHNT, YYREEE (reference sequence). The CDR3 covers 13 residues. The CDR3 DNA reads TGTGCCAGCATACGGGGGGGGTCCGAAACCAAGTACTTC. It yields the protein CASIRGGSETKYF.

This clonotype was detected many times. The genes are TRBV3-1 and TRBJ1-5; no clear D gene. The V gene's germline CDR1 is LGHDT and CDR2 YNNKEL (reference sequence). The CDR3 consists of 13 residues. V was trimmed by 2 bases and J by 5 bases, leaving 7 bases between them. CDR3 in DNA: TGTGCCAGCAGCCAATATTTAGATCAGCCCCAGCATTTT. It yields the protein CASSQYLDQPQHF.

This clonotype showed up many times. The rearrangement links TRBV11-2 to TRBJ1-3; D is ambiguous. Germline CDR1 SGHAT, CDR2 FQNNGV. CDR3 length: 13 amino acids. The V and J ends lost 3 bases and 8 bases respectively, with 11 bases between them. The CDR3 loop reads CASSLDPADTIYF. CDR3 DNA: TGTGCCAGCAGCTTGGACCCGGCGGACACCATATATTTT.

In its sample, this clonotype was seen many times. The chain is built from TRBV25-1 and TRBJ2-5; 10 nucleotides line up with TRBD2. The CDR3 runs 14 residues. Germline V gene data show CDR1 as MGHDK and CDR2 as SYGVNS. Losses at the gene ends were 2 bases for V and 5 bases for J; bases not matched to a gene: 2. The CDR3 bases are TGTGCCAGCAGTGAAACTAGCGGGACGGAGACCCAGTACTTC. Translating gives CASSETSGTETQYF.

This clonotype appeared many times. The gene calls are TRBV28 and TRBJ1-1; unclear D gene. Looked up from germline, CDR1 is MDHEN and CDR2 is SYDVKM. The germline V and J ends were trimmed by 3 bases and 7 bases, with 18 bases remaining between them. The CDR3 totals 15 residues. This chain's CDR3 is CASSFGSGRMSEAFF. CDR3 sequence (DNA): TGTGCCAGCAGTTTCGGGTCAGGACGAATGAGTGAAGCTTTCTTT.

Points on this clonotype: This may come from a read error, since a much larger clone is one base off. V is TRBV5-1 and J is TRBJ2-5; D remains unclear. The CDR3 loop spans 15 amino acids. Germline lookup yields CDR1 SGHRS and CDR2 YFSETQ. The CDR3 protein is CASGLGSGIQETQYF. CDR3 DNA sequence: TGCGCCAGCGGCTTGGGGTCAGGCATTCAAGAGACCCAGTACTTC.

This clonotype was recorded many times. The chain links TRBV19 to TRBJ2-7; D perhaps matches TRBD1 (6 bases). CDR1 and CDR2 (germline): LNHDA, SQIVND (reference sequence). The CDR3 length is 14 residues. V was pared by 5 bases and J by 5 bases, with 16 bases between. For the CDR3, the DNA is TGTGCCAGTAGTGGACAGAGAGAAGTAAACGAGCAGTACTTC. Translation: CASSGQREVNEQYF.